This T cell receptor (beta chain) was captured by sequencing in a study of post-analysis software for immune sequencing data. As for the study in general: The courses of disease that were included comprised relapsing-remitting, secondary progressive and progressive-relapsing multiple sclerosis. Findings and caveats of the study: Patients showed TRBV5-6, TRBV5-1 and TRBV20-1 among roughly five TRBV segments more frequent than in controls. A significant reduction in normalized Chao1 diversity was observed in multiple sclerosis patients versus controls.

Germline V gene sequence: CDR1 MNHEY, CDR2 SMNVEV (reference sequence). Trimming removed 6 bases from V and 2 bases from J, with 14 bases in between. The length of the CDR3 is 15 residues. Unique molecular identifiers were present in the TCR beta cDNA libraries. TCRdb recomputed calls from the PCR reads with MiXCR, one row per CDR3 protein. This sample yields about 400,000 distinct CDR3 sequences, of which around 33% are seen a single time; 10% to 15% belongs to the top ten. With respect to this clonotype: What it recognizes is unknown.

This chain joins TRBV27 and TRBJ2-1, with a tentative D call TRBD2 (6 bases). The clonotype comes from a girl aged 5-17 years with multiple sclerosis. Sample: blood. The CDR3 loop is CASSIRAGPYNEQFF. CDR3 DNA sequence: TGTGCCAGCAGCATAAGGGCGGGACCCTACAATGAGCAGTTCTTC.